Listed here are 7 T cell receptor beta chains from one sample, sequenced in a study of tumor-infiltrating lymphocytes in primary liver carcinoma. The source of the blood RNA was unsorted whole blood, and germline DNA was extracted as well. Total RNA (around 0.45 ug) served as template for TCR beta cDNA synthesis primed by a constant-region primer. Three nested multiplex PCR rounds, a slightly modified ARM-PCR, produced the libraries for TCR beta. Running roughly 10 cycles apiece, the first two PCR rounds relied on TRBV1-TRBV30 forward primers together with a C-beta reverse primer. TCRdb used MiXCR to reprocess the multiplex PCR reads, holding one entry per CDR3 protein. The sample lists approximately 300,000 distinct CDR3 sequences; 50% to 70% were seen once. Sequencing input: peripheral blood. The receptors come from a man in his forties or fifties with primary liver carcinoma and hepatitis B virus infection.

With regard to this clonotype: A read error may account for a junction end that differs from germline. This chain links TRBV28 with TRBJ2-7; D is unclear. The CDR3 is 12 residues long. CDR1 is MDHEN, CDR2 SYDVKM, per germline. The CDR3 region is CASSFSGYKQYF. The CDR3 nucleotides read TGTGCCAGCAGTTTTTCAGGCTACAAGCAGTACTTC.

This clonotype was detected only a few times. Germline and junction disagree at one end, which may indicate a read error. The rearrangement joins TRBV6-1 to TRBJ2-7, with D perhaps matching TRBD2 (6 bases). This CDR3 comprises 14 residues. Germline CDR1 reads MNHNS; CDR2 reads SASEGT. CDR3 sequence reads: CVSSIAEGSYEQYF. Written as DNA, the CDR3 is TGTGTCAGCAGCATAGCGGAGGGCTCCTACGAGCAGTACTTC.

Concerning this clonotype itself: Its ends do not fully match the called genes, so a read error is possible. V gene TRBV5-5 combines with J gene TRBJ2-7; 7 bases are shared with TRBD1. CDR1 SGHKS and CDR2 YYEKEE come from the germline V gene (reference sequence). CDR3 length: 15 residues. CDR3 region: CASSLSGIGGNEQCF. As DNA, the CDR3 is TGTGCCAGCAGCTTGTCCGGGATAGGGGGCAACGAGCAGTGCTTC.

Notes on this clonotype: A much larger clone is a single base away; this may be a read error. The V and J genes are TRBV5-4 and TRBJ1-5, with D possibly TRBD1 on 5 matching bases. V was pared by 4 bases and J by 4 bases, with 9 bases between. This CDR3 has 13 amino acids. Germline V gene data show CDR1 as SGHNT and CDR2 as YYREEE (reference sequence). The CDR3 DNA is TGTGCCAGCAGCGGGGCAGAAAATCAGCCCCAGCATTTT. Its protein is CASSGAENQPQHF.

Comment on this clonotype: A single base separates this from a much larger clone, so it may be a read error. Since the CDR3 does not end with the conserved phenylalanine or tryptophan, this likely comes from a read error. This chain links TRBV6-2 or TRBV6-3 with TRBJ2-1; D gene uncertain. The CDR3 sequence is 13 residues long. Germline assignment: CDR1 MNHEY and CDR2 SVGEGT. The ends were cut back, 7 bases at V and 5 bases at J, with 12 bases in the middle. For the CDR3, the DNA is TGTGCCAGCACCCTTTGGGTGCACAATGAGCAGTTCTTA. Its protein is CASTLWVHNEQFL.

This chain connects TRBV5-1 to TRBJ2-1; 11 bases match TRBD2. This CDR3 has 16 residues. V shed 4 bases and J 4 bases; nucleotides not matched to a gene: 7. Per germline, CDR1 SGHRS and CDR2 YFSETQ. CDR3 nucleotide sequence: TGCGCCAGCAGCCCGACCGGGACTAGCGGTTACAATGAGCAGTTCTTC. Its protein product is CASSPTGTSGYNEQFF.

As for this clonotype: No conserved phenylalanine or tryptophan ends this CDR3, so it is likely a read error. CDR3 protein: CASSLRGATNEKLFL. CDR3 sequence (DNA): TGTGCCAGCAGCTTAAGGGGCGCGACTAATGAAAAGCTGTTTTTA. The rearrangement uses TRBV11-2 and TRBJ1-4, with TRBD1 as a possible D gene (5 bases). The germline V gene has CDR1 SGHAT and CDR2 FQNNGV. There are 15 residues in the CDR3.